The clone carrying this T cell receptor (beta chain) has a count of ten or more. Its antigen remains unidentified. Findings of the study overall: Tumor memory CD4+ T cell TCR gene usage was found to cluster with blood and lymph node memory CD4+ cells and with lymph node naive CD4+ cells. Tumor Tregs overlapped most with tumor, then blood, naive CD4+ cells. The larger-cohort validation was restricted to a single TCR beta V-J rearrangement rather than whole repertoires.

Tregs were sorted as CD4+CD25+CD127-/low cells. Full-length variable regions came from constant-region reverse primers plus semi-nested Nested Universal Primer A PCR. TCRdb re-analysed the 5' RACE reads in MiXCR, keeping a single row per CDR3 protein. This sample has about 43,000 distinct CDR3 sequences, with roughly 23% found just once. Germline V gives CDR1 SGHNT, CDR2 YYREEE (reference sequence). The J segment lost 2 bases and the V segment lost 4 bases, leaving 6 bases of the junction unmatched. The CDR3 has 15 residues. Sequenced sample: Tregs sorted from a lymph node. The chain couples TRBV5-4 to TRBJ2-3; TRBD1 matches at 8 bases. The clonotype was recovered from a female donor with breast cancer. The CDR3 sequence is CASSPTGATTDTQYF. CDR3 DNA: TGTGCCAGCAGCCCGACAGGGGCCACCACAGATACGCAGTATTTT.